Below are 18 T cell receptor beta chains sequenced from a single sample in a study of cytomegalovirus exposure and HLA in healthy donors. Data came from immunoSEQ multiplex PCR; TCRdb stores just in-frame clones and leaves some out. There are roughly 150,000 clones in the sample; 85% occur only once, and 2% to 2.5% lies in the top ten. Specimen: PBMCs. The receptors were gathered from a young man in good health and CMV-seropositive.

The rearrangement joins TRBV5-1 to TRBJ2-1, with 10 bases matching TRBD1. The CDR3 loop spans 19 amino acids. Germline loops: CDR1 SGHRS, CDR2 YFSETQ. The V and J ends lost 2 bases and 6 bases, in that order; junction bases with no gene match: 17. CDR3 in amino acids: CASSFEPYPTGGEGNEQFF. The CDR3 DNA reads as TGCGCCAGCAGCTTCGAGCCCTACCCGACAGGGGGCGAGGGCAATGAGCAGTTCTTC. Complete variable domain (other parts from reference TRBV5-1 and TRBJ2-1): KAGVTQTPRYLIKTRGQQVTLSCSPISGHRSVSWYQQTPGQGLQFLFEYFSETQRNKGNFPGRFSGRQFSNSRSEMNVSTLELGDSALYLCASSFEPYPTGGEGNEQFFGPGTRLTVL.

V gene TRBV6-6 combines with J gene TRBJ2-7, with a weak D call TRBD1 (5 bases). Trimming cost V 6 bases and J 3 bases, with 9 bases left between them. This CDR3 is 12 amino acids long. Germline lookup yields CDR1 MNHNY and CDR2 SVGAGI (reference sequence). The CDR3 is CASSPQGYEQYF. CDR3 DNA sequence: TGTGCCAGCAGCCCTCAGGGCTACGAGCAGTACTTC.

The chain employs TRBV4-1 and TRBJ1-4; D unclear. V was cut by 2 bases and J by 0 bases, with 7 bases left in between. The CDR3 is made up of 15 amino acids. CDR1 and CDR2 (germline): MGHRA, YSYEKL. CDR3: CASSQTPTTNEKLFF. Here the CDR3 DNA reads TGCGCCAGCAGCCAAACTCCGACAACTAATGAAAAACTGTTTTTT.

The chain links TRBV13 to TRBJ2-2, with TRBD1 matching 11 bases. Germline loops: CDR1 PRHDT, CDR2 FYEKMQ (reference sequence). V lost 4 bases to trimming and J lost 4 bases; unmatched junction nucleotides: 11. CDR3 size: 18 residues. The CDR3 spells CASSSRGGTGGSTGELFF. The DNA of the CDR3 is TGTGCCAGCAGCTCTAGAGGTGGGACAGGGGGGAGCACCGGGGAGCTGTTTTTT.

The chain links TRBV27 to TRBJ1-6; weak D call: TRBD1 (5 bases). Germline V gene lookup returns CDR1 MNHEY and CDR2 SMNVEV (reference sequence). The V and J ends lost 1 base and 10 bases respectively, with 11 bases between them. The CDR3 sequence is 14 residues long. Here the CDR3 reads CASSLLGGGSPLHF. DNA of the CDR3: TGTGCCAGCAGTTTATTGGGGGGAGGCTCACCCCTCCACTTT.

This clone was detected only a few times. The CDR3 coding sequence is TGTGCCAGCAGCTTGGCCAAGCCGGGACAGATATTGGTCACTGAAGCTTTCTTT. Residues: CASSLAKPGQILVTEAFF. The chain recombines TRBV5-5 with TRBJ1-1; 7 bases align to TRBD1. CDR3 size: 18 residues. In germline, CDR1 is SGHKS, CDR2 YYEKEE (reference sequence). V lost 0 bases to trimming and J lost 4 bases; unmatched junction nucleotides: 15.

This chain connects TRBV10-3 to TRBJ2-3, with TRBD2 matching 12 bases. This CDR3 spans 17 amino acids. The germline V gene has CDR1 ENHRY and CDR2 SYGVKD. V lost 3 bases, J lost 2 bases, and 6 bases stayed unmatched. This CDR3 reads CAISDLLAGGNTDTQYF. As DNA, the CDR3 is TGTGCCATCAGTGATCTACTAGCGGGGGGTAACACAGATACGCAGTATTTT.

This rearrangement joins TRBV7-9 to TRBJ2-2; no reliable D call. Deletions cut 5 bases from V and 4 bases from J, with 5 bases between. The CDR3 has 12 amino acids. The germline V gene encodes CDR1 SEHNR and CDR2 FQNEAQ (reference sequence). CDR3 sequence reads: CASSGGTGELFF. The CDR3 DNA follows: TGTGCCAGCAGCGGCGGCACCGGGGAGCTGTTTTTT.

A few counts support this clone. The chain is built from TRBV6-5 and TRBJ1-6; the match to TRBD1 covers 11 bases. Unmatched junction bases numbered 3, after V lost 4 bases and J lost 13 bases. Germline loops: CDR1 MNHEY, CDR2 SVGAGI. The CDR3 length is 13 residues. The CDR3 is CASSLDRGQPLHF. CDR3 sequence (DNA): TGTGCCAGCAGTTTGGACAGGGGGCAGCCCCTCCACTTT.

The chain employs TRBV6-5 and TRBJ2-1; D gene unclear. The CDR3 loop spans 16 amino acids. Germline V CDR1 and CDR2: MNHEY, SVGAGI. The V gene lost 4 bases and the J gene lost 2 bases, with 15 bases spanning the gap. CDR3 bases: TGTGCCAGCAGTTCCACTCAACGGGTTACCTACAATGAGCAGTTCTTC. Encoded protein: CASSSTQRVTYNEQFF.

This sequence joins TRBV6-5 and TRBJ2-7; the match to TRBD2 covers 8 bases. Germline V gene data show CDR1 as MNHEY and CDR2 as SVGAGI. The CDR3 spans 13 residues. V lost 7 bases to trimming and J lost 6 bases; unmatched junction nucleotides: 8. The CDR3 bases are TGTGCCAGCAACATACCCGGGACTAGCGAGCAGTACTTC. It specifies CASNIPGTSEQYF.

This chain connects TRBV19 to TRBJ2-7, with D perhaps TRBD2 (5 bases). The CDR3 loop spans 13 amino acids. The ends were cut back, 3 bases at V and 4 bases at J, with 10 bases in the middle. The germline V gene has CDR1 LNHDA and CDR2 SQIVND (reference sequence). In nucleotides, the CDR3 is TGTGCCAGTAGTATCGGGATCGGGTACGAGCAGTACTTC. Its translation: CASSIGIGYEQYF.

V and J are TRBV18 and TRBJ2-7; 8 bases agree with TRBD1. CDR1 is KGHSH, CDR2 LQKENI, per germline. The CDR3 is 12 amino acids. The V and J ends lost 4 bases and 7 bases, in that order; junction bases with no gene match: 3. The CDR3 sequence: CASSLDRGEQYF. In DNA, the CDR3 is TGTGCCAGCTCACTAGACAGGGGTGAGCAGTACTTC.

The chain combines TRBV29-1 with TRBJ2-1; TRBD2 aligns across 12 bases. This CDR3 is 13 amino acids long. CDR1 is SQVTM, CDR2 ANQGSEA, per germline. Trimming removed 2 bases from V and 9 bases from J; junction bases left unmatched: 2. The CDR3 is CSVEQLAGGEQFF. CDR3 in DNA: TGCAGCGTTGAACAACTAGCGGGGGGTGAGCAGTTCTTC.

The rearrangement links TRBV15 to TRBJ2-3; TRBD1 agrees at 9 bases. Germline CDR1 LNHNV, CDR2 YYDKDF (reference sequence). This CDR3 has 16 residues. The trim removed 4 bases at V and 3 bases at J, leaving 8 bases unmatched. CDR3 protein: CATSKGLGQGTDTQYF. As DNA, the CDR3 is TGTGCCACCAGCAAGGGCTTGGGACAGGGAACAGATACGCAGTATTTT.

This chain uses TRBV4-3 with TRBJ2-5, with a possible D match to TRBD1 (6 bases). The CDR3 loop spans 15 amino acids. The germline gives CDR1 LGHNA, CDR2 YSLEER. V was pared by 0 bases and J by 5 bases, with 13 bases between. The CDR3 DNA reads TGCGCCAGCAGCCAAGAAGGTGGGGGCGGGGAGACCCAGTACTTC. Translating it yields CASSQEGGGGETQYF.

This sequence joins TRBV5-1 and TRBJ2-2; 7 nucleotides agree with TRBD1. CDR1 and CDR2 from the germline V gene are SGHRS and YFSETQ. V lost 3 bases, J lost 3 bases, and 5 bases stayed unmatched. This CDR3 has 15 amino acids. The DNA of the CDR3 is TGCGCCAGCAGCTCCTCCACAGGGGACACCGGGGAGCTGTTTTTT. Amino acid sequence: CASSSSTGDTGELFF.

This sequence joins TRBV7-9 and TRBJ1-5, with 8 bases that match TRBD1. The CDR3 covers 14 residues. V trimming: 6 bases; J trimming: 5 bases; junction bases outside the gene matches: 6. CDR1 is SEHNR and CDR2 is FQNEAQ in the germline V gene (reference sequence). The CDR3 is CASRAGGADQPQHF. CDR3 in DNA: TGTGCCAGCAGAGCAGGGGGCGCAGATCAGCCCCAGCATTTT.